Below, 25 T cell receptor beta chains from the same sample are listed, as sequenced in a study of blood T cell repertoires in COVID-19. Measured with immunoSEQ multiplex PCR; TCRdb has only the in-frame clones, and not every one. The table lists 84,000 or so clones, approximately 88% of them singletons. The material sequenced was peripheral blood. All receptors come from a man aged 55 to 70 with acute or convalescent COVID-19.

V and J are TRBV5-1 and TRBJ2-6; TRBD1 is a possible D gene (7 bases). In germline, CDR1 is SGHRS, CDR2 YFSETQ. V shed 7 bases and J shed 0 bases, with 17 bases lying between them. The length of the CDR3 is 17 residues. The CDR3 loop reads CASLPGDSTSGANVLTF. The CDR3 DNA follows: TGCGCCAGCCTCCCGGGGGACAGTACCTCTGGGGCCAACGTCCTGACTTTC.

The chain joins TRBV2 to TRBJ2-1; 8 bases align to TRBD2. This CDR3 spans 15 amino acids. In germline, CDR1 is SNHLY, CDR2 FYNNEI. V was pared by 5 bases and J by 2 bases, with 5 bases of the junction left unmatched. CDR3 DNA: TGTGCCAGCAGTACTCGGGGGGGGGCCTACAATGAGCAGTTCTTC. Its protein is CASSTRGGAYNEQFF.

This sequence joins TRBV5-4 and TRBJ1-2, with a weak D call TRBD1 (6 bases). The CDR3 sequence is 16 residues long. Germline values: CDR1 SGHNT, CDR2 YYREEE (reference sequence). The V end lost 2 bases, the J end lost 1 base, and 15 bases lay between the germline ends. CDR3 region: CASSFGRTDVNYGYTF. For the CDR3, the DNA is TGTGCCAGCAGCTTTGGTCGGACAGACGTTAACTATGGCTACACCTTC.

The table lists this clone with a few counts. The chain uses TRBV7-2 and TRBJ1-5; 11 nucleotides align to TRBD1. CDR1 is SGHTA, CDR2 FQGNSA, per germline. The CDR3 is 15 amino acids. V shed 4 bases, J shed 6 bases, and the junction held 5 bases outside the gene matches. CDR3 sequence (DNA): TGTGCCAGCAGCTGGAGTGGGACAGGGGGTCAGCCCCAGCATTTT. Translated: CASSWSGTGGQPQHF.

The V gene is TRBV4-2, the J gene TRBJ2-1, with TRBD1 matching over 8 bases. V lost 3 bases to trimming and J lost 9 bases; unmatched junction nucleotides: 1. CDR1 is LGHNA, CDR2 YNFKEQ, per germline. The CDR3 is made up of 12 amino acids. For the CDR3, the DNA is TGTGCCAGCAGCCAGGACAGGGTTGAGCAGTTCTTC. Amino acid sequence: CASSQDRVEQFF.

CDR3 coding DNA: TGTGCCAGCAGCGAGGCCGGGACAAGCTCCTACGAGCAGTACTTC. Its translation: CASSEAGTSSYEQYF. This sequence joins TRBV9 and TRBJ2-7; D possibly corresponds to TRBD1 (6 bases). The V gene lost 3 bases and the J gene lost 0 bases, with 13 bases spanning the gap. Germline CDR1 SGDLS, CDR2 YYNGEE. The CDR3 loop spans 15 amino acids.

The chain is built from TRBV3-1 (or the pseudogene TRBV3-2) and TRBJ1-2; TRBD1 matches at 7 bases. The length of the CDR3 is 15 residues. The ends lost 1 base at V and 3 bases at J; junction bases unmatched: 5. Germline CDR1 reads LGHDT; CDR2 reads YNNKEL (reference sequence). The CDR3 loop reads CASSQVGTDHYGYTF. In DNA, the CDR3 is TGTGCCAGCAGCCAAGTCGGGACAGATCACTATGGCTACACCTTC.

The V and J genes are TRBV18 and TRBJ2-3; 7 positions match TRBD2. The CDR3 runs to 15 residues. Per the germline V gene, CDR1 is KGHSH and CDR2 is LQKENI. J lost 2 bases, V lost 4 bases, and 6 bases had no gene match. This CDR3 is CASSHGTTNTDTQYF. The CDR3 DNA reads as TGTGCCAGCTCACACGGGACTACCAACACAGATACGCAGTATTTT.

CDR3 protein: CASSLGRGLIQPQHF. CDR3 bases: TGTGCCAGCTCACTTGGCAGGGGGCTTATTCAGCCCCAGCATTTT. The rearrangement uses TRBV18 and TRBJ1-5, with 8 bases matching TRBD1. V shed 4 bases and J 6 bases; nucleotides not matched to a gene: 8. There are 15 residues in the CDR3. Germline V gives CDR1 KGHSH, CDR2 LQKENI. Variable domain in full (rest from reference TRBV18 and TRBJ1-5): NAGVMQNPRHLVRRRGQEARLRCSPMKGHSHVYWYRQLPEEGLKFMVYLQKENIIDESGMPKERFSAEFPKEGPSILRIQQVVRGDSAAYFCASSLGRGLIQPQHFGDGTRLSIL.

This clone was recorded only once. The V call is TRBV19, the J call TRBJ2-3; 10 bases line up with TRBD1. The V and J ends lost 3 bases and 5 bases, in that order; junction bases with no gene match: 14. Germline loops: CDR1 LNHDA, CDR2 SQIVND (reference sequence). The CDR3 runs to 18 residues. The CDR3, as DNA: TGTGCCAGTAGTATCTTCCGCTCGGGACAGGGGTCGGTAGATACGCAGTATTTT. Translated: CASSIFRSGQGSVDTQYF.

The chain couples TRBV5-8 to TRBJ1-2, with D possibly matching TRBD1 (5 bases). The CDR3 contains 14 residues. CDR1 is SGHTS, CDR2 YDEGEE, per germline. V lost 1 base and J lost 5, with 12 bases in between. CDR3 bases: TGTGCCAGCAGCTTGTCTTCAGGGTGGTATGGCTACACCTTC. Translation: CASSLSSGWYGYTF.

The chain uses TRBV10-3 and TRBJ2-1; 10 bases are a match to TRBD2. In germline, CDR1 is ENHRY, CDR2 SYGVKD. This CDR3 contains 16 residues. With V trimmed by 3 bases and J by 3 bases, 5 bases remained unmatched. The CDR3 coding sequence is TGTGCCATCAGTGAATCCGGACTAGCGGTCTACAATGAGCAGTTCTTC. This codes for CAISESGLAVYNEQFF.

This clone was found a few times. This chain connects TRBV19 to TRBJ2-1, with D perhaps TRBD2 (5 bases). CDR3 size: 14 residues. Germline values: CDR1 LNHDA, CDR2 SQIVND (reference sequence). Trimming left V 3 bases short and J 2 bases short, with 8 bases between. This CDR3 reads CASSIGETYNEQFF. The DNA of the CDR3 is TGTGCCAGTAGTATTGGGGAGACCTACAATGAGCAGTTCTTC.

The chain couples TRBV23-1 to TRBJ1-2; 8 nucleotides align to TRBD1. TRBV23-1 is designated an ORF whose function remains uncertain. This CDR3 region has 18 residues. V trimming: 0 bases; J trimming: 2 bases; junction bases outside the gene matches: 11. CDR3 region: CASSQSKDRAPSNYGYTF. Here the CDR3 DNA reads TGCGCCAGCAGTCAATCGAAGGACAGGGCCCCCTCCAACTATGGCTACACCTTC.

The chain carries TRBV5-1 and TRBJ1-1, with D maybe TRBD1 (6 bases). The germline V and J ends were trimmed by 3 bases and 0 bases, with 12 bases remaining between them. The CDR3 runs 15 residues. Germline-derived CDR1 and CDR2 are SGHRS and YFSETQ. The CDR3 is CASSSAGQLNTEAFF. The CDR3 bases are TGCGCCAGCAGCTCCGCCGGACAGTTGAACACTGAAGCTTTCTTT.

This clone was counted a few times. V and J are TRBV6-4 and TRBJ2-1; D unclear. Trimming pared 2 bases from V and 3 bases from J, leaving 5 bases between. The CDR3 loop spans 13 amino acids. Per germline, CDR1 MRHNA and CDR2 SNTAGT. Here the CDR3 reads CASSDSYYNEQFF. The CDR3 DNA sequence: TGTGCCAGCAGTGACAGCTACTACAATGAGCAGTTCTTC.

The rearrangement links TRBV24-1 to TRBJ2-4, with D tentatively TRBD2 (6 bases). The CDR3 contains 13 residues. Looked up from germline, CDR1 is KGHDR and CDR2 is SFDVKD. The V and J ends lost 5 bases and 8 bases respectively, with 12 bases between them. This CDR3 is CATSGGGLDIQYF. Here the CDR3 DNA reads TGTGCCACCAGTGGTGGGGGGTTGGACATTCAGTACTTC.

A single count supports this clone. This rearrangement joins TRBV13 to TRBJ2-7; D gene uncertain. Trimming took 0 bases from V and 9 from J, leaving 15 bases between them. Germline CDR1 is PRHDT and CDR2 is FYEKMQ (reference sequence). The CDR3 is made up of 14 amino acids. The CDR3 reads CASSLGSFPPGQYF. DNA for the CDR3: TGTGCCAGCAGCTTAGGGTCCTTCCCGCCCGGGCAGTACTTC.

The V gene is TRBV11-2, the J gene TRBJ2-5; TRBD2 matches at 13 bases. There are 16 residues in the CDR3. Germline CDR1 and CDR2: SGHAT and FQNNGV. Losses at the gene ends were 1 base for V and 5 bases for J; bases not matched to a gene: 4. CDR3 DNA sequence: TGTGCCAGCAGCTTAGGAACGACTAGCGGGAGGGAGACCCAGTACTTC. It specifies CASSLGTTSGRETQYF. The whole variable domain, filled in from reference TRBV11-2 and TRBJ2-5, reads EAGVAQSPRYKIIEKRQSVAFWCNPISGHATLYWYQQILGQGPKLLIQFQNNGVVDDSQLPKDRFSAERLKGVDSTLKIQPAKLEDSAVYLCASSLGTTSGRETQYFGPGTRLLVL.

The chain links TRBV19 to TRBJ1-3; tentatively, D is TRBD1 (6 bases). This CDR3 region has 14 residues. V gave up 9 bases and J gave up 4 bases, with 16 bases separating them. Germline CDR1 LNHDA, CDR2 SQIVND (reference sequence). CDR3 residues: CASTGQWAGNTIYF. CDR3 in DNA: TGTGCCAGCACCGGACAGTGGGCAGGAAACACCATATATTTT. Variable domain in full (rest from reference TRBV19 and TRBJ1-3): DGGITQSPKYLFRKEGQNVTLSCEQNLNHDAMYWYRQDPGQGLRLIYYSQIVNDFQKGDIAEGYSVSREKKESFPLTVTSAQKNPTAFYLCASTGQWAGNTIYFGEGSWLTVV.

This clone was seen only once. This chain joins TRBV18 and TRBJ1-1; the D gene is possibly TRBD1 (5 bases). Per the germline V gene, CDR1 is KGHSH and CDR2 is LQKENI. The CDR3 is 16 residues long. V lost 3 bases, J lost 4 bases, and 18 bases lay in between. The CDR3: CASSPRAGDLGTEAFF. CDR3 nucleotide sequence: TGTGCCAGCTCACCCCGGGCCGGGGACTTGGGCACTGAAGCTTTCTTT.

The chain carries TRBV6-2 or TRBV6-3 and TRBJ2-7, with D maybe TRBD1 (6 bases). CDR1 and CDR2 from the germline V gene are MNHEY and SVGEGT. V was cut by 6 bases and J by 4 bases, with 13 bases left in between. This CDR3 region has 13 residues. CDR3 loop: CASSRRTAYEQYF. The CDR3 DNA follows: TGTGCCAGCAGCCGTAGGACAGCATACGAGCAGTACTTC.

The chain links TRBV6-1 to TRBJ1-2; 9 nucleotides agree with TRBD1. Germline values: CDR1 MNHNS, CDR2 SASEGT. The trim removed 2 bases at V and 3 bases at J, leaving 4 bases unmatched. CDR3 length equals 15 residues. Written as DNA, the CDR3 is TGTGCCAGCAGTGAACAAAACAGGGGGCACTATGGCTACACCTTC. Its translation: CASSEQNRGHYGYTF.

The chain has TRBV7-2 and TRBJ2-5, with D unresolved. The V end was cut by 5 bases, the J end by 9 bases, with 13 bases between. Per the germline V gene, CDR1 is SGHTA and CDR2 is FQGNSA. The CDR3 has 12 residues. CDR3 nucleotide sequence: TGTGCCAGCAGCCATACTGAATTGGCCCAGTACTTC. Translating it yields CASSHTELAQYF.

The chain couples TRBV27 to TRBJ1-1; D not certain. The V and J ends lost 7 bases and 2 bases respectively, with 14 bases between them. In germline, CDR1 is MNHEY, CDR2 SMNVEV (reference sequence). The CDR3 has 14 residues. CDR3 amino acids: CASMIRAGNTEAFF. The CDR3 coding sequence is TGTGCCAGCATGATAAGGGCGGGTAACACTGAAGCTTTCTTT.